This record looks at one T cell receptor (beta chain) sequence and its context. Antigen unknown. This specimen belongs to a study of neoadjuvant nivolumab and ipilimumab in lung cancer. The table came from immunoSEQ multiplex PCR; TCRdb's copy has only in-frame clones and leaves some out. Here the sample spans 7,000 to 8,500 clones, about 89% being singletons. The V and J ends lost 1 base and 5 bases, in that order; junction bases with no gene match: 3. Per the germline V gene, CDR1 is MNHNS and CDR2 is SASEGT. This CDR3 is built from 14 residues. Study results and caveats: Resected tumors had greater TCR richness and clonality than uninvolved lung. Blood richness before therapy tracked richness in tumors resected after neoadjuvant therapy.

The J gene is TRBJ2-7, the V gene TRBV6-1, with TRBD1 matching 9 bases. The sample in question was tumor tissue, obtained after neoadjuvant nivolumab, alone or with ipilimumab, at or shortly before surgery. The source of this sequence is an adult with non-small cell lung cancer. Some clones in this sample may be carry-over from other donors' samples. This chain's CDR3 is CASSEGDRGDEQYF. The CDR3 bases are TGTGCCAGCAGTGAAGGAGACAGGGGGGACGAGCAGTACTTC.